These 27 T cell receptor beta chains were sequenced from one sample in a study of T cells in localized non-small cell lung cancer. This table comes from immunoSEQ multiplex PCR, and its TCRdb copy is limited to in-frame clones, with some not included. Among around 130,000 clones listed, more than 70% were seen once. The starting material was peripheral blood, obtained before any cancer treatment. These receptor sequences come from a female donor over 55 with stage I lung adenocarcinoma.

V and J are TRBV21-1 and TRBJ2-3; TRBD2 is the table's D call and was not checked against the DNA. TRBV21-1 is a pseudogene locus. The CDR3 totals 14 residues. The CDR3 bases are TGTGCCAGCAGCTGCGGGGGAAGGACAGATACGCAGTATTTT. This encodes CASSCGGRTDTQYF.

The chain recombines TRBV10-1 with TRBJ2-3, with D possibly TRBD2 on 7 matching bases. The CDR3 contains 15 residues. CDR1 is WNHNN, CDR2 SYGVQD, per germline (reference sequence). The V end lost 3 bases, the J end lost 1 base, and 11 bases lay between the germline ends. The CDR3 spells CASSEGGVGTDTQYF. CDR3 coding DNA: TGCGCCAGCAGTGAAGGGGGGGTCGGCACAGATACGCAGTATTTT.

The CDR3 nucleotides read TGTGCCAGCAGTTTAAAAGGGTCCTCCTACGAGCAGTACTTC. It is translated as CASSLKGSSYEQYF. The gene calls are TRBV27 and TRBJ2-7, with D uncertain. The V gene's germline CDR1 is MNHEY and CDR2 SMNVEV (reference sequence). V lost 2 bases and J lost 0, with 8 bases in between. The CDR3 is 14 residues long.

This rearrangement joins TRBV29-1 to TRBJ2-7; 8 positions match TRBD2. This CDR3 spans 13 amino acids. Looked up from germline, CDR1 is SQVTM and CDR2 is ANQGSEA. The trim removed 5 bases at V and 3 bases at J, leaving 6 bases unmatched. The CDR3: CSVRTSRRYEQYF. In DNA form, the CDR3 reads TGCAGCGTTCGGACTAGCCGCCGCTACGAGCAGTACTTC.

The V call is TRBV5-4, the J call TRBJ1-4; a weak D match, TRBD1 (6 bases). Per germline, CDR1 SGHNT and CDR2 YYREEE (reference sequence). The CDR3 is made up of 15 amino acids. With 4 bases removed from V and 5 bases from J, the gap between germline ends came to 15 bases. CDR3 DNA sequence: TGTGCCAGCAGCCCCGGGGGGCTCACCAATGAAAAACTGTTTTTT. Protein sequence: CASSPGGLTNEKLFF.

This chain joins TRBV4-2 and TRBJ2-5; 11 bases fit TRBD2. The CDR3 has 15 amino acids. The germline CDR1 and CDR2 sequences are LGHNA and YNFKEQ. Unmatched junction bases numbered 1, after V lost 0 bases and J lost 4 bases. The CDR3 region has the DNA TGTGCCAGCAGCCAAGAGACTAGCGGGATAGAGACCCAGTACTTC. Translated: CASSQETSGIETQYF.

The chain joins TRBV19 to TRBJ2-5, with D possibly called TRBD1 or TRBD2 (5 bases each). V was cut by 9 bases and J by 0 bases, with 20 bases left in between. Germline CDR1 and CDR2: LNHDA and SQIVND (reference sequence). CDR3 length equals 16 residues. CDR3 sequence (DNA): TGTGCCAGCACTAGAACCCATAAGGGGAACCAAGAGACCCAGTACTTC. Translating it yields CASTRTHKGNQETQYF. Together with reference TRBV19 and TRBJ2-5, the CDR3 gives the full variable domain: DGGITQSPKYLFRKEGQNVTLSCEQNLNHDAMYWYRQDPGQGLRLIYYSQIVNDFQKGDIAEGYSVSREKKESFPLTVTSAQKNPTAFYLCASTRTHKGNQETQYFGPGTRLLVL.

The chain recombines TRBV27 with TRBJ2-7; a possible D gene is TRBD2 (5 bases). Germline CDR1 and CDR2: MNHEY and SMNVEV (reference sequence). V dropped 3 bases and J dropped 2 bases, with 8 bases sitting between them. The CDR3 loop spans 13 amino acids. The CDR3 DNA is TGTGCCAGCAGTTTTTCGGGGACCTACGAGCAGTACTTC. This translates into CASSFSGTYEQYF.

The J gene is TRBJ2-3, the V gene TRBV2; TRBD1 is a possible D gene (5 bases). The V and J ends lost 8 bases and 4 bases respectively, with 13 bases between them. There are 13 residues in the CDR3. Germline V CDR1 and CDR2: SNHLY, FYNNEI. The CDR3 loop is CASDRGQSDTQYF. In DNA, the CDR3 is TGTGCCAGCGATAGGGGCCAATCAGATACGCAGTATTTT.

The chain recombines TRBV11-2 with TRBJ2-1; TRBD1 is a possible D gene (5 bases). The length of the CDR3 is 13 residues. V was clipped by 5 bases and J by 9 bases, with 14 bases between them. Germline CDR1 SGHAT, CDR2 FQNNGV. Here the CDR3 reads CASSNPLGLEQFF. The CDR3 DNA is TGTGCCAGCAGCAACCCATTGGGGCTTGAGCAGTTCTTC.

The chain carries TRBV7-3 and TRBJ2-2, with no clear D. CDR1 is SGHTA, CDR2 FQGTGA, per germline. The CDR3 is 14 residues long. V was clipped by 1 base and J by 7 bases, with 10 bases between them. CDR3 residues: CASSLRTSYGELFF. The CDR3 bases are TGTGCCAGCAGCTTAAGGACGTCGTACGGGGAGCTGTTTTTT.

The chain employs TRBV30 and TRBJ1-4; D might be TRBD1 (5 bases). Germline V gives CDR1 GTSNPN, CDR2 SVGIG (reference sequence). Trimming stripped 6 bases from V and 7 bases from J, with 21 bases between. The CDR3 runs to 15 residues. CDR3 coding DNA: TGTGCCTGTGTGGGTAAGACAGCGTCTCGTGAAAAACTGTTTTTT. This gives the protein CACVGKTASREKLFF.

The chain combines TRBV10-3 with TRBJ2-7, with TRBD1 matching over 8 bases. Unmatched junction bases numbered 7, after V lost 6 bases and J lost 3 bases. CDR3 length equals 14 residues. CDR1 is ENHRY and CDR2 is SYGVKD in the germline V gene. CDR3 DNA: TGTGCCATCAGGGAGGGGACAGGTCACTACGAGCAGTACTTC. It yields the protein CAIREGTGHYEQYF.

This clone was counted a few times. This chain joins TRBV19 and TRBJ1-5, with D hard to call. The CDR3 spans 18 residues. Germline lookup yields CDR1 LNHDA and CDR2 SQIVND (reference sequence). V lost 0 bases and J 1 base, leaving 16 bases between the germline ends. CDR3 protein: CASSIDPGRGFSNQPQHF. DNA for the CDR3: TGTGCCAGTAGTATAGACCCGGGGAGAGGGTTCAGCAATCAGCCCCAGCATTTT.

The CDR3 protein is CASSSGTLGRGELFF. CDR3 nucleotides: TGTGCCAGCAGCTCCGGGACCCTAGGGCGCGGGGAGCTGTTTTTT. The V gene is TRBV5-4, the J gene TRBJ2-2, with D perhaps assigned TRBD1 or TRBD2 (5 bases each). Germline V gene sequence: CDR1 SGHNT, CDR2 YYREEE (reference sequence). V shed 3 bases and J shed 7 bases, with 16 bases lying between them. The CDR3 loop spans 15 amino acids.

The V gene is TRBV15, the J gene TRBJ1-5; unclear D gene. The CDR3 runs to 16 residues. Germline CDR1 and CDR2: LNHNV and YYDKDF (reference sequence). Trimming stripped 4 bases from V and 0 bases from J, with 13 bases between. The CDR3 DNA is TGTGCCACCAGCAACCACGAGGTTCTTAGCAATCAGCCCCAGCATTTT. Protein: CATSNHEVLSNQPQHF.

The CDR3 is CSARNLNTEAFF. The CDR3 coding sequence is TGCAGCGCCCGGAACTTAAACACTGAAGCTTTCTTT. The chain has TRBV29-1 and TRBJ1-1; D unclear. From germline, CDR1 is SQVTM and CDR2 ANQGSEA. V was trimmed by 7 bases and J by 2 bases, leaving 11 bases between them. This CDR3 spans 12 amino acids.

This chain links TRBV27 with TRBJ2-3; TRBD1 or TRBD2 may be the D gene (6 bases each). V gave up 2 bases and J gave up 3 bases, with 15 bases separating them. The CDR3 length is 16 residues. Germline-derived CDR1 and CDR2 are MNHEY and SMNVEV (reference sequence). DNA of the CDR3: TGTGCCAGCAGTTTAAGATCTCGGAGGGGGACAGATACGCAGTATTTT. Its protein product is CASSLRSRRGTDTQYF.

This chain uses TRBV30 with TRBJ1-2; 7 bases map to TRBD1. Germline CDR1 is GTSNPN and CDR2 is SVGIG (reference sequence). The CDR3 covers 15 residues. The V and J ends lost 0 bases and 3 bases, in that order; junction bases with no gene match: 7. The CDR3 DNA follows: TGTGCCTGGAGTGTACCAGGGGGTCGCTACTATGGCTACACCTTC. Its translation is CAWSVPGGRYYGYTF.

Only one count was recorded for this clone. The V and J genes are TRBV10-3 and TRBJ1-2; 10 nucleotides agree with TRBD1. The junction had 8 bases not matched to a gene; V was cut back by 6 bases and J by 1 base. This CDR3 has 16 amino acids. Germline-derived CDR1 and CDR2 are ENHRY and SYGVKD. DNA for the CDR3: TGTGCCATCAGCAAGGGACAGGGGAGGGGTAACTATGGCTACACCTTC. Protein: CAISKGQGRGNYGYTF.

This clone was recorded once. The chain combines TRBV29-1 with TRBJ1-4; no definite D call. Trimming pared 4 bases from V and 5 bases from J, leaving 11 bases between. The CDR3 spans 13 residues. The germline gives CDR1 SQVTM, CDR2 ANQGSEA. CDR3 residues: CSVGADNNEKLFF. The CDR3, as DNA: TGCAGCGTTGGAGCGGATAACAATGAAAAACTGTTTTTT.

The chain joins TRBV6-5 to TRBJ1-5; 8 bases line up with TRBD1. There are 13 residues in the CDR3. With V trimmed by 6 bases and J by 7 bases, 5 bases remained unmatched. In germline, CDR1 is MNHEY, CDR2 SVGAGI. This CDR3 is CASSPDRDQPQHF. The CDR3 DNA sequence: TGTGCCAGCAGCCCGGACAGGGACCAGCCCCAGCATTTT.

This clone was seen a few times. V usage is TRBV19 and J usage is TRBJ2-7; the match to TRBD2 covers 9 bases. The germline V gene has CDR1 LNHDA and CDR2 SQIVND (reference sequence). The CDR3 is 15 amino acids. V gave up 1 base and J gave up 5 bases; unmatched junction bases: 6. CDR3 protein: CASSIGLREGHEQYF. The CDR3, as DNA: TGTGCCAGTAGTATAGGTTTGCGGGAGGGACACGAGCAGTACTTC.

V and J are TRBV2 and TRBJ2-6; D may be TRBD2 (5 bases). With 6 bases removed from V and 1 base from J, the gap between germline ends came to 10 bases. CDR1 is SNHLY, CDR2 FYNNEI, per germline. CDR3 length equals 15 residues. CDR3 DNA: TGTGCCAGCAGAACGCGGAGGTCTGGGGCCAACGTCCTGACTTTC. The encoded protein is CASRTRRSGANVLTF.

V usage is TRBV6-5 and J usage is TRBJ1-1; D is undetermined. With 2 bases removed from V and 0 bases from J, the gap between germline ends came to 7 bases. Germline V CDR1 and CDR2: MNHEY, SVGAGI. This CDR3 region has 14 residues. CDR3 protein: CASSYRALNTEAFF. In nucleotides, the CDR3 is TGTGCCAGCAGTTACCGTGCGTTGAACACTGAAGCTTTCTTT.

The chain recombines TRBV10-3 with TRBJ2-7; no clear D. CDR1 ENHRY and CDR2 SYGVKD come from the germline V gene. V gave up 3 bases and J gave up 3 bases, with 6 bases separating them. CDR3 size: 12 residues. CDR3 sequence: CAISDSSYEQYF. In nucleotides, the CDR3 is TGTGCCATCAGTGACTCTAGCTACGAGCAGTACTTC.

The genes are TRBV4-1 and TRBJ1-4; D is uncertain. V lost 0 bases, J lost 13 bases, and 21 bases lay in between. Germline CDR1 reads MGHRA; CDR2 reads YSYEKL. This CDR3 region has 16 residues. This chain's CDR3 is CASSQDKGTREPRLFF. The CDR3 DNA is TGCGCCAGCAGCCAAGATAAGGGTACTAGGGAGCCGAGACTGTTTTTT.